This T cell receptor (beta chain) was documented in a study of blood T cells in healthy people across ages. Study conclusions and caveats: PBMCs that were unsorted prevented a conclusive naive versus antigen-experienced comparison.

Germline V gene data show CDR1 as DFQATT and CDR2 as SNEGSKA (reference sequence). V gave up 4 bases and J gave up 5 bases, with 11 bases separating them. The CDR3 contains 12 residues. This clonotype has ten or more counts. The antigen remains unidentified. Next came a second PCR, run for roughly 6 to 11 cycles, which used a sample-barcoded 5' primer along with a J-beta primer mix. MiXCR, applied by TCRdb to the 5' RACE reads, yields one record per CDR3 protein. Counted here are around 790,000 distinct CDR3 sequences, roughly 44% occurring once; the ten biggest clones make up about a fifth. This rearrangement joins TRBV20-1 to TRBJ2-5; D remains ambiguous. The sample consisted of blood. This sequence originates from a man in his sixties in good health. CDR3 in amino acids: CSATSVGETQYF. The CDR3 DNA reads TGCAGTGCTACCAGCGTGGGGGAGACCCAGTACTTC.